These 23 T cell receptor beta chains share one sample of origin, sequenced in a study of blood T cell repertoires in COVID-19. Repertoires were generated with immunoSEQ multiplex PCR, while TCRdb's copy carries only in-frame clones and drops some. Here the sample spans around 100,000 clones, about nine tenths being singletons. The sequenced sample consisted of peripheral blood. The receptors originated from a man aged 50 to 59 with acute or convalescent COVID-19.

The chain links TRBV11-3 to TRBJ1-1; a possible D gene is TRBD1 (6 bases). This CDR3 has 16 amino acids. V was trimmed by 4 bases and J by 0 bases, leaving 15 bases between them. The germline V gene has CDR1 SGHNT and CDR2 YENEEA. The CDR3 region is CASSSQPTGMNTEAFF. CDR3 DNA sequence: TGTGCCAGCAGCTCTCAACCTACAGGGATGAACACTGAAGCTTTCTTT.

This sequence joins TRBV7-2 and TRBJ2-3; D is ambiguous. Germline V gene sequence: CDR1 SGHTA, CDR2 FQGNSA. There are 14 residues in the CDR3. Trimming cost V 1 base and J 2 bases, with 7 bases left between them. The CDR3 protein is CASSLDQITDTQYF. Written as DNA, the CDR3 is TGTGCCAGCAGCTTAGATCAGATCACAGATACGCAGTATTTT.

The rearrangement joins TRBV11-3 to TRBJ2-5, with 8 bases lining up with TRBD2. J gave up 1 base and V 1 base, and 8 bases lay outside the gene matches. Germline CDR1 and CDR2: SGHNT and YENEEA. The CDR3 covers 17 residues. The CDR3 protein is CASSLGPVAGGQETQYF. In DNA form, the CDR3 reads TGTGCCAGCAGCTTAGGGCCAGTCGCGGGGGGCCAAGAGACCCAGTACTTC.

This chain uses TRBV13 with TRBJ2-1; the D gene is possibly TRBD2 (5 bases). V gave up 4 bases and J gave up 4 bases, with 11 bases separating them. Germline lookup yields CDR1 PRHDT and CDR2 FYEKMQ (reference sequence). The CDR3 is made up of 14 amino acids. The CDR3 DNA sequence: TGTGCCAGCAGCTGGCAGACTAATTACAATGAGCAGTTCTTC. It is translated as CASSWQTNYNEQFF.

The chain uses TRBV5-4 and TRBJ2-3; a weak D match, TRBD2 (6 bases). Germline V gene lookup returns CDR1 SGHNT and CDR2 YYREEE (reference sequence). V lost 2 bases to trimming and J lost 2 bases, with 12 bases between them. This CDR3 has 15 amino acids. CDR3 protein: CASSFRLRDTDTQYF. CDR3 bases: TGTGCCAGCAGCTTCCGCCTGCGGGACACAGATACGCAGTATTTT.

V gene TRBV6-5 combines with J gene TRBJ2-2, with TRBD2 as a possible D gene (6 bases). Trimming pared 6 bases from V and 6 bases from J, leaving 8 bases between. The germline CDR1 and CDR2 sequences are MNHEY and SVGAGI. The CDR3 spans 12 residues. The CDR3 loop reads CASRRDAGELFF. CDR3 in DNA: TGTGCCAGCAGGCGGGATGCCGGGGAGCTGTTTTTT.

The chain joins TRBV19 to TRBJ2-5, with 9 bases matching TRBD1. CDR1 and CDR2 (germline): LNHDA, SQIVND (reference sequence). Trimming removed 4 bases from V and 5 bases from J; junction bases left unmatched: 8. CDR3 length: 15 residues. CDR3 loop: CASSTGTGNWETQYF. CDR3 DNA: TGTGCCAGTAGTACCGGGACAGGGAACTGGGAGACCCAGTACTTC.

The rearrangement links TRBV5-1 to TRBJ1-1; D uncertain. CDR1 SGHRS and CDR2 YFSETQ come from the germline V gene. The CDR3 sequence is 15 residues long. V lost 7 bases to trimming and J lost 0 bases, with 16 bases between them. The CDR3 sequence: CASGPTGNLNTEAFF. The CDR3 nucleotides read TGCGCCAGCGGGCCAACGGGAAACTTGAACACTGAAGCTTTCTTT.

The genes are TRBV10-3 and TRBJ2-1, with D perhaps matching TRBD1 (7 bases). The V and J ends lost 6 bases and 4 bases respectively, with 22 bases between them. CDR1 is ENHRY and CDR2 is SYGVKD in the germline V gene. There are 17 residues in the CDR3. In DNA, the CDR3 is TGTGCCATCAGCGAGGCAGGGTCAGGGGGGAGTTACAATGAGCAGTTCTTC. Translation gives CAISEAGSGGSYNEQFF.

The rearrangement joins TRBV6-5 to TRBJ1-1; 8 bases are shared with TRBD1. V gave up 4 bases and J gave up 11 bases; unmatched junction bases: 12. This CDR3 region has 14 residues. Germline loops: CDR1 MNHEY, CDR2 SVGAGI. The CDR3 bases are TGTGCCAGCAGTTCGGGACAGGCCACATCGGGGGCTTTCTTT. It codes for CASSSGQATSGAFF.

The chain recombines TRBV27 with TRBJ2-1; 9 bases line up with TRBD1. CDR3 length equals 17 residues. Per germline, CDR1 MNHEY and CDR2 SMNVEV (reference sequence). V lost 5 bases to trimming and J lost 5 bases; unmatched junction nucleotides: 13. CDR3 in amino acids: CASSLLTGTGINNEQFF. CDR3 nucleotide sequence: TGTGCCAGCAGTCTATTAACCGGGACAGGGATTAACAATGAGCAGTTCTTC.

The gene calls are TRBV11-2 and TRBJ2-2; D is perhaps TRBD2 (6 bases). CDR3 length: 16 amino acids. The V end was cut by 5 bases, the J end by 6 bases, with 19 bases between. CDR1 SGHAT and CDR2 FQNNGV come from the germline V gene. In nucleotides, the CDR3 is TGTGCCAGCAGCATTGGGACTTTTTCCGAAGCCGGGGAGCTGTTTTTT. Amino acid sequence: CASSIGTFSEAGELFF.

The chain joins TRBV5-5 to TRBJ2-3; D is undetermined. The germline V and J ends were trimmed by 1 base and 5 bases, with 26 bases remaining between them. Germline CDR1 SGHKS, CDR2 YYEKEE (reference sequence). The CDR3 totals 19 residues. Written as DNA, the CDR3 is TGTGCCAGCAGCTTGATTCACCGACTGCGACTGGGTCTAAGAGATACGCAGTATTTT. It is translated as CASSLIHRLRLGLRDTQYF.

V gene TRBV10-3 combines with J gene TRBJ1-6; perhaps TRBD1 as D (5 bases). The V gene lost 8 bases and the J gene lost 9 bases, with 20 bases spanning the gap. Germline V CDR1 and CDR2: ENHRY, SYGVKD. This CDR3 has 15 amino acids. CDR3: CAIGLMSGGISPLHF. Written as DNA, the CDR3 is TGTGCCATCGGCCTAATGAGTGGGGGGATTTCACCCCTCCACTTT.

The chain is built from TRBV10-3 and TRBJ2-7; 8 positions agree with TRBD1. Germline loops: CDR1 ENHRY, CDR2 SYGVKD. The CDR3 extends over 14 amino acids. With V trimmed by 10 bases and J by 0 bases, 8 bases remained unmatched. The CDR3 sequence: CATRTGSSSYEQYF. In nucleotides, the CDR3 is TGTGCCACAAGGACAGGGTCAAGCTCCTACGAGCAGTACTTC.

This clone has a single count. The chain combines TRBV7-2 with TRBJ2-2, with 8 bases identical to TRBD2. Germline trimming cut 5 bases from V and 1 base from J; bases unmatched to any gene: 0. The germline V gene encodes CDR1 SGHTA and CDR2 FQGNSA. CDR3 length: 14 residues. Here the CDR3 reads CASSTSGNTGELFF. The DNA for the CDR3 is TGTGCCAGCAGCACTAGCGGGAACACCGGGGAGCTGTTTTTT.

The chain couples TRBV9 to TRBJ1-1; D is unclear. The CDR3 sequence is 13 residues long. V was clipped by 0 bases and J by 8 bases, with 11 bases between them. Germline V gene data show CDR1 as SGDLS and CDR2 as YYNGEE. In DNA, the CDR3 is TGTGCCAGCAGCGTAGTAGGCAGGTCCGAAGCTTTCTTT. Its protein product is CASSVVGRSEAFF.

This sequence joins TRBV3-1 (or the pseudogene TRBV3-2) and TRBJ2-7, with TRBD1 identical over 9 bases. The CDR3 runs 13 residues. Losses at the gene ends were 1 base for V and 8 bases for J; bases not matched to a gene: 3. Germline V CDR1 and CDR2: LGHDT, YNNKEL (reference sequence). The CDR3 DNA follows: TGTGCCAGCAGCCAAGGGGACAGGGTTAAGCAGTACTTC. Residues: CASSQGDRVKQYF.

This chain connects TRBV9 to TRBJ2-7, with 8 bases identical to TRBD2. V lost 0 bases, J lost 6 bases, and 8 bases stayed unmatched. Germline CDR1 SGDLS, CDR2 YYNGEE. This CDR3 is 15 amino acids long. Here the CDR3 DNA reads TGTGCCAGCAGCGTAGGGCCTAGCGGGTCAGGCGAGCAGTACTTC. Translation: CASSVGPSGSGEQYF.

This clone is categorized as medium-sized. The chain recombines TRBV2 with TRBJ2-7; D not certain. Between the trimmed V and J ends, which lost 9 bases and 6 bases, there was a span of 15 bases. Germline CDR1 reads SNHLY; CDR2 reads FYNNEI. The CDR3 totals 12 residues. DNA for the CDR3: TGTGCCAGGCGAATTCTTGGTGGCGAGCAGTACTTC. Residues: CARRILGGEQYF.

CDR3 nucleotide sequence: TGTGCCAGCTCACCGAGAGGAAGCTTGACTGAAGCTTTCTTT. Its protein product is CASSPRGSLTEAFF. The V and J genes are TRBV18 and TRBJ1-1, with D unresolved. This CDR3 is 14 amino acids long. V lost 3 bases and J 5 bases, leaving 13 bases between the germline ends. Germline lookup yields CDR1 KGHSH and CDR2 LQKENI.

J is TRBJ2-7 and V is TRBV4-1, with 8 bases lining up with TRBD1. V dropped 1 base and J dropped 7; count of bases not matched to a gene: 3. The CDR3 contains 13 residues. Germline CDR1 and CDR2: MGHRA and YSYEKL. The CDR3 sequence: CASSQVRGLEQYF. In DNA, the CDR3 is TGCGCCAGCAGCCAAGTCAGGGGGCTTGAGCAGTACTTC.

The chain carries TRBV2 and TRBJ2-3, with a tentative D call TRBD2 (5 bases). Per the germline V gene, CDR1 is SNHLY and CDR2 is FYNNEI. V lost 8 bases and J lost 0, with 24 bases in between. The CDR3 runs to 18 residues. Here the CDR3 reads CASPKTPPAELSTDTQYF. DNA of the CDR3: TGTGCCAGCCCGAAAACCCCTCCAGCGGAACTTAGCACAGATACGCAGTATTTT.